The 10 T cell receptor beta chains listed next were all sequenced from one sample in a study of prognosis after radiotherapy for stage I lung cancer. Amplification of the TCR beta CDR3 (from genomic DNA) was done by two-round multiplex PCR. Individual primers that were specific to each TRBV and TRBJ gene served in first-round PCR. MiXCR, applied by TCRdb to the multiplex PCR reads, yields one record per CDR3 protein. The repertoire holds more than 20,000 distinct CDR3 sequences, with roughly 47% as singletons. Specimen: PBMCs, collected before or after stereotactic body radiation therapy (not recorded which). Receptors were obtained from a donor aged 50 or older with non-small cell lung cancer.

The CDR3 here is CASSPPLRAGGPDHLEDTQYF. The CDR3, as DNA: TGTGCCAGCAGCCCCCCTCTAAGGGCGGGAGGGCCGGATCATTTGGAAGATACGCAGTATTTT. The J gene is TRBJ2-3, the V gene TRBV7-2; 9 bases map to TRBD2. Trimming at V came to 5 bases and at J to 5 bases, leaving 26 bases not matched to a gene. This CDR3 is 21 amino acids long. Looked up from germline, CDR1 is SGHTA and CDR2 is FQGNSA.

This clonotype is labeled medium-sized. The V and J genes are TRBV27 and TRBJ2-7; D gene unclear. CDR3 size: 12 residues. The germline V and J ends were trimmed by 2 bases and 7 bases, with 9 bases remaining between them. Per the germline V gene, CDR1 is MNHEY and CDR2 is SMNVEV (reference sequence). This chain's CDR3 is CASSLLGKEQYF. The CDR3 nucleotides are TGTGCCAGCAGTTTACTGGGAAAGGAGCAGTACTTC.

A few counts support this clonotype. Possible read error: a much larger clone is one base away. This chain uses TRBV6-5 with TRBJ2-7; no clear D gene. This CDR3 comprises 15 residues. Trimming left V 4 bases short and J 0 bases short, with 13 bases between. Germline CDR1 reads MNHEY; CDR2 reads SVGAGI. CDR3 region: CASSSYGRPSYEQYF. The DNA of the CDR3 is TGTGCCAGCAGTTCGTACGGACGTCCCTCCTACGAGCAGTACTTC.

On this clonotype itself: With a much larger clone just one base away, this may be a read error. The V and J genes are TRBV28 and TRBJ2-7; maybe TRBD1 (5 bases). The germline V gene encodes CDR1 MDHEN and CDR2 SYDVKM. The CDR3 runs to 13 residues. The CDR3 loop reads CASSLLGAYEQHF. In nucleotides, the CDR3 is TGTGCCAGCAGTTTATTAGGGGCCTACGAGCAGCACTTC.

As concerns this clonotype: Given a far larger clone just one base away, this is likely a sequencing read error. The J gene is TRBJ2-5, the V gene TRBV28; the D gene is possibly TRBD2 (6 bases). Germline loops: CDR1 MDHEN, CDR2 SYDVKM. The CDR3 sequence is 15 residues long. V dropped 5 bases and J dropped 1 base, with 14 bases sitting between them. The CDR3 region is CASSHKGAGQETQYF. The CDR3, as DNA: TGTGCCAGCAGTCACAAGGGAGCGGGCCAAGAGACCCAGTACTTC.

This clonotype was detected ten times or more. This chain uses TRBV7-2 with TRBJ2-6; no clear D. This CDR3 is built from 13 residues. Trimming cost V 5 bases and J 0 bases, with 2 bases left between them. Germline V gene data show CDR1 as SGHTA and CDR2 as FQGNSA. The CDR3 here is CASSDSGANVLTF. The CDR3 DNA is TGTGCCAGCAGCGACTCTGGGGCCAACGTCCTGACTTTC.

Concerning this clonotype itself: A much larger clone lies a single base off, so this may be a read error. The chain combines TRBV10-3 with TRBJ2-1; TRBD2 aligns across 8 bases. Germline V gene lookup returns CDR1 ENHRY and CDR2 SYGVKD. The CDR3 has 14 amino acids. J gave up 1 base and V 7 bases, and 3 bases lay outside the gene matches. CDR3 nucleotides: TGTGCCATCAAGTCTAGCGGGTCCTACAATGAGCAGTTCTTC. Protein product: CAIKSSGSYNEQFF.

Worth noting for this clonotype: It differs at one base from a far larger clone, so likely a read error. The rearrangement uses TRBV6-2 or TRBV6-3 and TRBJ2-5; 7 nucleotides match TRBD1. Germline lookup yields CDR1 MNHEY and CDR2 SVGEGT. The J segment lost 3 bases and the V segment lost 7 bases, leaving 8 bases of the junction unmatched. The CDR3 loop spans 14 amino acids. Here the CDR3 DNA reads TGTGCCAGCACCGGGACAGTGAGCGAAGAGACCCAGTACTTC. This encodes CASTGTVSEETQYF.

This clonotype was counted at least ten times. The chain uses TRBV28 and TRBJ2-1, with TRBD1 as a possible D gene (6 bases). Germline V gene sequence: CDR1 MDHEN, CDR2 SYDVKM. The CDR3 runs to 13 residues. The V and J ends lost 6 bases and 12 bases respectively, with 18 bases between them. The CDR3 nucleotides are TGTGCCAGCAGCCCCGCCAGGGGTCGCGTGCAGTTCTTC. Residues: CASSPARGRVQFF. Full variable domain (outside the CDR3, taken from reference TRBV28 and TRBJ2-1): DVKVTQSSRYLVKRTGEKVFLECVQDMDHENMFWYRQDPGLGLRLIYFSYDVKMKEKGDIPEGYSVSREKKERFSLILESASTNQTSMYLCASSPARGRVQFFGPGTRLTVL.

Remarks on this clonotype: A far larger clone is just one base off, so this is likely a read error. This chain links TRBV28 with TRBJ2-1, with D uncertain. V dropped 3 bases and J dropped 6 bases, with 9 bases sitting between them. Germline assignment: CDR1 MDHEN and CDR2 SYDVKM. The CDR3 loop spans 13 amino acids. DNA for the CDR3: TGTGCCAGCAGTTTTCGGGCACCCAATGAGCAGTTCTTC. Translating it yields CASSFRAPNEQFF.